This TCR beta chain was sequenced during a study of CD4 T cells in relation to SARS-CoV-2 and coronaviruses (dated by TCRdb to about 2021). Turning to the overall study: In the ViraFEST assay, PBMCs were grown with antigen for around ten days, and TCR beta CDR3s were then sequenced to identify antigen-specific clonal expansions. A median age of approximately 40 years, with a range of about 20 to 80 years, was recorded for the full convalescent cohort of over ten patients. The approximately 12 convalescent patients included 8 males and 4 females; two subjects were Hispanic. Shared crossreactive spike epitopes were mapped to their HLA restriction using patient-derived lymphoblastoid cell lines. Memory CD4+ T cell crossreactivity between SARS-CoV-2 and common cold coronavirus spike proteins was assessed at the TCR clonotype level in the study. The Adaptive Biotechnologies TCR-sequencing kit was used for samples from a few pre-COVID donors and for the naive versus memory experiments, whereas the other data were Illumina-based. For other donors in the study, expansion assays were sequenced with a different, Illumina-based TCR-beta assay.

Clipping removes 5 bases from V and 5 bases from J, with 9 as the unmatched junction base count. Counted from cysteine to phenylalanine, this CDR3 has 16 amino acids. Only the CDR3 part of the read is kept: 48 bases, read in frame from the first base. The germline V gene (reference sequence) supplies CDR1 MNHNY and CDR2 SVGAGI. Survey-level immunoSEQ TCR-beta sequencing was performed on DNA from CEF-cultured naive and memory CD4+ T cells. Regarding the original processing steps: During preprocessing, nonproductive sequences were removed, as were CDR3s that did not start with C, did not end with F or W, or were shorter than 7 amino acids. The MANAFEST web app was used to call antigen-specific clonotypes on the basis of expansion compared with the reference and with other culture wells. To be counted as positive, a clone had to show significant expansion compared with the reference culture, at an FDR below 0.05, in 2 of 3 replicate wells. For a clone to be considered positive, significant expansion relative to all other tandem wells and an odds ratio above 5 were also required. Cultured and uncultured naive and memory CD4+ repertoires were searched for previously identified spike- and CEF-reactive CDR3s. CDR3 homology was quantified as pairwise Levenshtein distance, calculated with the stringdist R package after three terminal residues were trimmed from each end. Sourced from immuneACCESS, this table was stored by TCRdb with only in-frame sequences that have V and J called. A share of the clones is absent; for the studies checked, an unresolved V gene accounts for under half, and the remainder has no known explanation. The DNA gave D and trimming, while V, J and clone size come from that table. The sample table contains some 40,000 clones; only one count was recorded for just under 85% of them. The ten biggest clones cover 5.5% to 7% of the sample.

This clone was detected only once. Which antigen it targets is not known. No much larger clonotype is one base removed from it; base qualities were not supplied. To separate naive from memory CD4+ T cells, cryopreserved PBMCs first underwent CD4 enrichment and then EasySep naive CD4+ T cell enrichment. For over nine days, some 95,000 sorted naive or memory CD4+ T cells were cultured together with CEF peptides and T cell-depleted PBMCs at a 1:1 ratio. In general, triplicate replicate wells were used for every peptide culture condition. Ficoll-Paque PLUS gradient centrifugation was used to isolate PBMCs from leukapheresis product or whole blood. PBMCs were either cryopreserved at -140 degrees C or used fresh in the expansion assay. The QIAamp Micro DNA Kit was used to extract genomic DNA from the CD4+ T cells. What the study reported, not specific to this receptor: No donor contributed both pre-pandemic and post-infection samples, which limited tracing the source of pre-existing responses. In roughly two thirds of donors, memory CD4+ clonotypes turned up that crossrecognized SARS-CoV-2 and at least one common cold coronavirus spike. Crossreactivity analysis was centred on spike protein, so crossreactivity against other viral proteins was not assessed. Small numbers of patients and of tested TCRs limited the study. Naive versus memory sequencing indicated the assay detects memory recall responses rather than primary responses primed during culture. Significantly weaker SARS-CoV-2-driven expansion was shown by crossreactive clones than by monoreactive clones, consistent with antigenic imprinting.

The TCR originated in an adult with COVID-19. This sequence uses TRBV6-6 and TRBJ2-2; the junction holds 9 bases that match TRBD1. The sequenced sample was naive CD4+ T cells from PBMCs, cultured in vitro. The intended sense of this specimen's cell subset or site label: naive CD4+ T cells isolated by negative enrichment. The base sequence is TGTGCCAGCAGTCGAACAGGGGGCGCTTTGACCGGGGAGCTGTTTTTT. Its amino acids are CASSRTGGALTGELFF.